This TCR beta chain is drawn from a study of spatial heterogeneity in lung cancer. Overall study context: Sequenced were any available follow-up PBMC samples, which had been obtained a median of about two years after resection.

The time point was: blood at routine non-recurrence follow-up after resection. TCRdb re-called the 5' RACE reads through MiXCR, storing one row per CDR3 protein. The sample lists roughly 29,000 distinct CDR3 sequences, less than 6.5% occurring once. V lost 3 bases to trimming and J lost 8 bases, with 13 bases between them. This CDR3 is 12 amino acids long. Germline V CDR1 and CDR2: DFQATT, SNEGSKA (reference sequence). The TCR originated in a female donor with early-stage non-small cell lung cancer. The chain links TRBV20-1 to TRBJ1-2; D is unresolved. Material: PBMCs, obtained at follow-up. CDR3 nucleotides: TGCAGTGCTAGGACCCCTGGAGCGGGCTACACCTTC. This codes for CSARTPGAGYTF.